This T cell receptor beta chain was observed in a study of control samples from healthy donors and cancer patients. In its sample, this clone was seen once. The CDR3 contains 16 residues. The V gene lost 5 bases and the J gene lost 5 bases, with 20 bases spanning the gap. The germline gives CDR1 KGHDR, CDR2 SFDVKD. Profiled with immunoSEQ multiplex PCR; TCRdb holds only in-frame clones, not every one. Of about 120,000 clones in the sample, roughly 90% were seen once. Source material: PBMCs. The chain uses TRBV24-1 and TRBJ2-5; D is perhaps TRBD1 or TRBD2 (5 bases each). The receptor was derived from a woman aged 60-75 years with lung cancer. CDR3 sequence reads: CATSGASGLNGETQYF. The CDR3 DNA is TGTGCCACCAGTGGGGCCTCGGGGCTCAACGGGGAGACCCAGTACTTC.